Listed below are T cell receptor beta chains from one sample, sequenced in a study of monozygotic twins with cystic fibrosis. The assay was immunoSEQ multiplex PCR, and TCRdb's table has in-frame clones only and misses some. The data hold approximately 10,000 clones, with 98% observed a single time. Sample: blood. Receptor source: a girl aged 2 to 9 with cystic fibrosis. CDR3s include the opening cysteine and the closing phenylalanine or tryptophan. The D gene is left open where the match is weak. Rows give clone size only sometimes, using once, few, many, or a class for an expanded clone.

d_gene,j_gene,v_gene,abundance,CDR3aa,CDR3nt
TRBD2,TRBJ2-7,TRBV7-9,NA,CASSSGTSGRATWEQYF,TGTGCCAGCAGCTCCGGGACTAGCGGGAGGGCAACTTGGGAGCAGTACTTC
TRBD1,TRBJ1-5,TRBV28,NA,CASSRVGGAGNQPQHF,TGTGCCAGCAGTCGCGTAGGGGGCGCGGGCAATCAGCCCCAGCATTTT
NA,TRBJ2-5,TRBV29-1,NA,CSVGRPQETQYF,TGCAGCGTTGGACGGCCTCAAGAGACCCAGTACTTC
NA,TRBJ1-1,TRBV30,NA,CAWTHGFGGTEAFF,TGTGCCTGGACTCACGGATTCGGAGGGACTGAAGCTTTCTTT
TRBD1,TRBJ1-5,TRBV28,NA,CASSFVTGGRQPQHF,TGTGCCAGCAGTTTCGTGACAGGGGGCCGTCAGCCCCAGCATTTT
TRBD2,TRBJ2-7,TRBV19,NA,CASSGAPAGQWYEQYF,TGTGCCAGTAGTGGGGCCCCAGCGGGGCAGTGGTACGAGCAGTACTTC
NA,TRBJ1-2,TRBV5-6,NA,CASSLRQWSGYTF,TGTGCCAGCAGCTTGCGGCAGTGGAGTGGCTACACCTTC
TRBD1,TRBJ1-1,TRBV6-5,once,CASSWTGAGVNTEAFF,TGTGCCAGCAGTTGGACAGGGGCTGGGGTAAACACTGAAGCTTTCTTT
TRBD1,TRBJ2-7,TRBV12-5,NA,CASGLQGAREQYF,TGTGCTAGTGGTTTACAGGGGGCTAGGGAGCAGTACTTC
NA,TRBJ1-1,TRBV6-5,NA,CASSSLGEVTEAFF,TGTGCCAGCAGTTCCTTGGGGGAGGTGACTGAAGCTTTCTTT
TRBD1,TRBJ1-2,TRBV7-8,NA,CASSLRDRGGANYGYTF,TGTGCCAGCAGCCTACGAGACAGGGGTGGGGCTAACTATGGCTACACCTTC
NA,TRBJ1-4,TRBV2,NA,CASSELGGGITNEKLFF,TGTGCCAGCAGTGAACTCGGGGGGGGGATAACTAATGAAAAACTGTTTTTT
NA,TRBJ2-1,TRBV7-8,NA,CASSPRPSEVNNEQFF,TGTGCCAGCAGCCCGAGGCCGTCTGAAGTAAACAATGAGCAGTTCTTC
NA,TRBJ1-2,TRBV6-5,NA,CASSYTRRNYGYTF,TGTGCCAGCAGTTACACGAGACGGAACTATGGCTACACCTTC
TRBD1,TRBJ1-4,TRBV7-9,NA,CASSLGQGSEKLFF,TGTGCCAGCAGCTTAGGACAGGGGAGTGAAAAACTGTTTTTT
NA,TRBJ1-5,TRBV4-1,NA,CASSQPTGTGNQPQHF,TGCGCCAGCAGCCAACCCACCGGGACTGGTAATCAGCCCCAGCATTTT
TRBD1,TRBJ1-1,TRBV10-2,NA,CASSEAPLTGGNEAFF,TGCGCCAGCAGTGAGGCCCCGCTGACAGGGGGTAATGAAGCTTTCTTT
NA,TRBJ1-2,TRBV21-1,NA,CASSKVGQMERLLVGWGYTF,TGTGCCAGCAGCAAAGTCGGCCAGATGGAGAGACTCCTTGTCGGTTGGGGCTACACCTTC
NA,TRBJ2-7,TRBV29-1,NA,CSVKGKSYEQYF,TGCAGCGTCAAGGGGAAATCCTACGAGCAGTACTTC
NA,TRBJ2-7,TRBV4-2,NA,CASSLGPGEQYF,TGTGCCAGCAGCTTGGGACCTGGCGAGCAGTACTTC
NA,TRBJ2-1,TRBV28,NA,CASSLGFGEQFF,TGTGCCAGCAGTTTAGGGTTTGGTGAGCAGTTCTTC
TRBD1,TRBJ2-7,TRBV5-5,once,CASSLDRQGAVGEQYF,TGTGCCAGCAGCTTGGATCGACAGGGGGCTGTGGGCGAGCAGTACTTC
TRBD1,TRBJ1-1,TRBV30,NA,CAWSVRRGRGTEAFF,TGTGCCTGGAGTGTAAGGAGGGGGCGCGGGACTGAAGCTTTCTTT
TRBD2,TRBJ2-7,TRBV28,NA,CASRGTSGPFYEQYF,TGTGCCAGCAGAGGGACTAGCGGGCCTTTCTACGAGCAGTACTTC
TRBD2,TRBJ2-1,TRBV9,NA,CASSAGTSGRWNEQFF,TGTGCCAGCAGCGCCGGGACTAGCGGGAGGTGGAATGAGCAGTTCTTC
TRBD1,TRBJ2-6,TRBV30,NA,CAWSVRQGLAGANVLTF,TGTGCCTGGAGTGTTAGACAGGGCCTAGCTGGGGCCAACGTCCTGACTTTC
NA,TRBJ2-1,TRBV29-1,NA,CSVEMASYNEQFF,TGCAGCGTTGAAATGGCGTCGTACAATGAGCAGTTCTTC
NA,TRBJ2-6,TRBV19,NA,CARPGVTGANVLTF,TGTGCCAGACCTGGGGTTACTGGGGCCAACGTCCTGACTTTC
NA,TRBJ1-5,TRBV2,NA,CASSIGGDQPQHF,TGTGCCAGCAGCATTGGGGGGGATCAGCCCCAGCATTTT
NA,TRBJ1-1,TRBV29-1,NA,CSVDSGWGMNTEAFF,TGCAGCGTTGACTCAGGGTGGGGAATGAACACTGAAGCTTTCTTT
NA,TRBJ1-1,TRBV27,NA,CASSFLASMNTEAFF,TGTGCCAGCAGTTTTTTAGCAAGTATGAACACTGAAGCTTTCTTT
TRBD1,TRBJ1-1,TRBV6-5,NA,CASSYGQGKTEAFF,TGTGCCAGCAGTTACGGACAGGGAAAGACTGAAGCTTTCTTT
TRBD1,TRBJ2-3,TRBV29-1,NA,CSVLKPDRGGDTQYF,TGCAGCGTTCTCAAACCCGACAGGGGAGGAGATACGCAGTATTTT
TRBD2,TRBJ2-5,TRBV7-2,NA,CASSFGGGETQYF,TGTGCCAGCAGCTTTGGGGGGGGAGAGACCCAGTACTTC
NA,TRBJ2-7,TRBV27,NA,CASSYGGRNYEQYF,TGTGCCAGCAGTTACGGAGGACGAAACTACGAGCAGTACTTC
NA,TRBJ1-3,TRBV10-3,once,CAITPTGLKETIYF,TGTGCCATCACCCCAACAGGGCTTAAAGAGACCATATATTTT
NA,TRBJ1-1,TRBV29-1,NA,CSVGGSAEAFF,TGCAGCGTTGGTGGGTCTGCCGAAGCTTTCTTT
NA,TRBJ2-3,TRBV6-4,NA,CASSEYAAERADTQYF,TGTGCCAGCAGTGAATATGCGGCGGAAAGGGCAGATACGCAGTATTTT
TRBD1,TRBJ2-7,TRBV5-6,NA,CASSLLRGRPHEQYF,TGTGCCAGCAGCTTACTGAGGGGGCGGCCCCACGAGCAGTACTTC
NA,TRBJ1-2,TRBV25-1,NA,CASSEFQGRSGYTF,TGTGCCAGCAGTGAATTCCAAGGTCGCAGTGGCTACACCTTC
NA,TRBJ1-1,TRBV7-2,NA,CASSLVGRDTEAFF,TGTGCCAGCAGCTTAGTCGGGCGGGACACTGAAGCTTTCTTT
TRBD1,TRBJ2-5,TRBV5-6,NA,CASSLVGGETQYF,TGTGCCAGCAGCTTGGTAGGGGGCGAGACCCAGTACTTC
NA,TRBJ1-1,TRBV7-8,NA,CASSLMFRGGTEAFF,TGTGCCAGCAGCTTGATGTTCAGGGGTGGCACTGAAGCTTTCTTT
NA,TRBJ2-1,TRBV11-2,NA,CASSLVRSSYNEQFF,TGTGCCAGCAGCTTGGTAAGAAGCTCCTACAATGAGCAGTTCTTC
NA,TRBJ2-6,TRBV30,NA,CAGTPRAGANVLTF,TGTGCCGGAACTCCCAGGGCTGGGGCCAACGTCCTGACTTTC
NA,TRBJ1-2,TRBV28,NA,CASRPSGPSGYTF,TGTGCCAGCAGGCCATCGGGCCCGTCGGGCTACACCTTC
NA,TRBJ2-2,TRBV11-2,NA,CASSSSLGNTGELFF,TGTGCCAGCAGCTCCTCTCTCGGCAACACCGGGGAGCTGTTTTTT
TRBD2,TRBJ2-1,TRBV5-4,NA,CASSGGTSGSSYNEQFF,TGTGCCAGCAGCGGCGGGACTAGCGGGAGCTCCTACAATGAGCAGTTCTTC
NA,TRBJ2-7,TRBV18,once,CASSREGPTYEQYF,TGTGCCAGCTCACGGGAAGGACCAACCTACGAGCAGTACTTC
TRBD2,TRBJ2-2,TRBV9,NA,CASSSGLAVNKNTGELFF,TGTGCCAGCAGCTCGGGACTAGCGGTTAACAAGAACACCGGGGAGCTGTTTTTT
NA,TRBJ1-5,TRBV19,NA,CASSIDSQGRQPQHF,TGTGCCAGTAGTATAGATAGCCAGGGCAGGCAGCCCCAGCATTTT
TRBD1,TRBJ2-3,TRBV7-2,NA,CASGDRSRGDTQYF,TGTGCCAGCGGGGACAGGTCGCGAGGAGATACGCAGTATTTT
NA,TRBJ1-5,TRBV11-2,NA,CASSLGHPGGPQHF,TGTGCCAGCAGCTTAGGCCACCCCGGGGGGCCCCAGCATTTT